The 28 T cell receptor beta chains below all came from one sample that was sequenced in a study of CD8 T cells in Susac syndrome. Random hexamers primed reverse transcription of about 0.45 to 1 ug RNA. TCRdb re-called the immunoSEQ multiplex PCR reads through MiXCR, storing one row per CDR3 protein. The table includes about 130,000 distinct CDR3 sequences, more than 85% detected once. The source material was CD8+ T cells from PBMCs. These receptors came from a human donor with multiple sclerosis.

This chain uses TRBV19 with TRBJ1-1, with D perhaps matching TRBD1 (6 bases). Between the trimmed V and J ends, which lost 3 bases and 4 bases, there was a span of 15 bases. Germline CDR1 reads LNHDA; CDR2 reads SQIVND (reference sequence). The CDR3 runs 15 residues. The CDR3 DNA follows: TGTGCCAGTAGTATTTATCTGGGGGCAGGCACTGAAGCTTTCTTT. Protein: CASSIYLGAGTEAFF.

This chain connects TRBV6-5 to TRBJ1-2; possible D gene TRBD1, 5 bases. This CDR3 contains 16 residues. Trimming removed 0 bases at V and 6 bases at J, with 17 bases between. In germline, CDR1 is MNHEY, CDR2 SVGAGI. CDR3 DNA: TGTGCCAGCAGTTACTCTTCCCAGGGCAGATATAATGGCTACACCTTC. Its protein product is CASSYSSQGRYNGYTF.

J is TRBJ1-4 and V is TRBV5-1; TRBD1 aligns across 9 bases. V shed 0 bases, J shed 7 bases, and the junction held 13 bases outside the gene matches. In germline, CDR1 is SGHRS, CDR2 YFSETQ. The CDR3 contains 18 residues. The CDR3 loop reads CASSLVGQGTKPPEKLFF. CDR3 coding DNA: TGCGCCAGCAGCTTGGTGGGACAGGGAACCAAGCCCCCTGAAAAACTGTTTTTT.

V is TRBV29-1 and J is TRBJ2-1, with D tentatively TRBD2 (5 bases). CDR1 and CDR2 from the germline V gene are SQVTM and ANQGSEA. With 5 bases removed from V and 4 bases from J, the gap between germline ends came to 21 bases. This CDR3 comprises 16 residues. CDR3 protein: CSVWGAMKDLYNEQFF. CDR3 in DNA: TGCAGCGTTTGGGGAGCGATGAAGGATCTTTACAATGAGCAGTTCTTC.

The CDR3 here is CASSLVIEGWKGYTF. The CDR3 nucleotides are TGTGCCAGCAGCTTAGTTATTGAGGGCTGGAAGGGCTACACCTTC. The J gene is TRBJ1-2, the V gene TRBV7-9; D unclear. The CDR3 contains 15 residues. V was pared by 1 base and J by 8 bases, with 17 bases between. Germline V gives CDR1 SEHNR, CDR2 FQNEAQ (reference sequence).

The V gene is TRBV7-9, the J gene TRBJ1-1; 8 bases map to TRBD1. Per the germline V gene, CDR1 is SEHNR and CDR2 is FQNEAQ (reference sequence). This CDR3 region has 14 residues. Unmatched junction bases numbered 10, after V lost 3 bases and J lost 10 bases. The CDR3 DNA sequence: TGTGCCAGCAGCTTCGGGACTATCGGACAGGGAGCTTTCTTT. Its protein product is CASSFGTIGQGAFF.

The J gene is TRBJ2-7, the V gene TRBV5-1; TRBD1 is a possible D gene (5 bases). Germline loops: CDR1 SGHRS, CDR2 YFSETQ. Trimming removed 0 bases from V and 2 bases from J, with 9 bases in between. CDR3 size: 14 residues. The CDR3 here is CASSLGGAAYEQYF. CDR3 in DNA: TGCGCCAGCAGCTTGGGGGGCGCAGCCTACGAGCAGTACTTC.

The chain's CDR3 is CASSPSGGASYEQYV. CDR3 bases: TGCGCCAGCAGCCCCTCGGGGGGAGCGTCCTACGAGCAGTACGTC. The chain carries TRBV5-1 and TRBJ2-7; 7 bases are a match to TRBD2. The CDR3 contains 15 residues. Germline V gene lookup returns CDR1 SGHRS and CDR2 YFSETQ. V lost 4 bases, J lost 1 base, and 8 bases stayed unmatched.

V is TRBV7-7 and J is TRBJ2-5; 8 bases map to TRBD1. Germline lookup yields CDR1 SSHAT and CDR2 FNYEAQ (reference sequence). V shed 5 bases, J shed 3 bases, and the junction held 8 bases outside the gene matches. The CDR3 extends over 15 amino acids. CDR3 region: CASSLRTGKEETQYF. The CDR3 coding sequence is TGTGCCAGCAGCCTCAGGACAGGGAAGGAAGAGACCCAGTACTTC.

This chain links TRBV15 with TRBJ1-2; a weak D match, TRBD1 (5 bases). The length of the CDR3 is 16 residues. Germline CDR1 LNHNV, CDR2 YYDKDF (reference sequence). Trimming removed 2 bases from V and 1 base from J, with 14 bases in between. This CDR3 is CATSRLKGRYNYGYTF. The CDR3, as DNA: TGTGCCACCAGCAGATTAAAGGGACGGTATAACTATGGCTACACCTTC. The entire variable domain, with the rest obtained from reference TRBV15 and TRBJ1-2, is as follows: DAMVIQNPRYQVTQFGKPVTLSCSQTLNHNVMYWYQQKSSQAPKLLFHYYDKDFNNEADTPDNFQSRRPNTSFCFLDIRSPGLGDTAMYLCATSRLKGRYNYGYTFGSGTRLTVV.

This clonotype came up once. The chain combines TRBV11-2 with TRBJ2-1; D gene uncertain. CDR1 and CDR2 from the germline V gene are SGHAT and FQNNGV. Trimming took 5 bases from V and 0 from J, leaving 8 bases between them. This CDR3 has 14 residues. The CDR3 sequence is CASSRDGSYNEQFF. The CDR3 bases are TGTGCCAGCAGCCGTGACGGCTCCTACAATGAGCAGTTCTTC.

The gene calls are TRBV12-3 or TRBV12-4 and TRBJ2-1, with a weak D call TRBD2 (6 bases). V dropped 6 bases and J dropped 1 base, with 13 bases sitting between them. CDR3 length: 15 amino acids. The CDR3 coding sequence is TGTGCCAGCAGCCTCGGGGAGGTGTCCTACAATGAGCAGTTCTTC. Translated, it gives CASSLGEVSYNEQFF.

The chain is built from TRBV7-2 and TRBJ2-7, with D perhaps TRBD1 or TRBD2 (6 bases each). The CDR3 covers 15 residues. Between the trimmed V and J ends, which lost 5 bases and 0 bases, there was a span of 14 bases. Germline lookup yields CDR1 SGHTA and CDR2 FQGNSA. In nucleotides, the CDR3 is TGTGCCAGCAGCACGGGGGCTTCAAGCTCCTACGAGCAGTACGTC. Its translation: CASSTGASSSYEQYV.

This CDR3 reads CSVEAPGLYNEQFF. Written as DNA, the CDR3 is TGCAGCGTTGAAGCGCCGGGACTCTACAATGAGCAGTTCTTC. The rearrangement links TRBV29-1 to TRBJ2-1; maybe TRBD2 (6 bases). CDR3 length equals 14 residues. Trimming cost V 1 base and J 3 bases, with 10 bases left between them. Per the germline V gene, CDR1 is SQVTM and CDR2 is ANQGSEA.

This clonotype was seen once. The rearrangement uses TRBV27 and TRBJ1-1, with D possibly being TRBD1 (5 bases). The CDR3 is 15 amino acids. Trimming shortened V by 8 bases and J by 1 base, and 17 bases separated the two germline ends. Germline V gene lookup returns CDR1 MNHEY and CDR2 SMNVEV (reference sequence). The CDR3 spells CASGESGTQNTEAFF. DNA of the CDR3: TGTGCCAGCGGCGAATCGGGGACCCAGAACACTGAAGCTTTCTTT.

V and J are TRBV5-4 and TRBJ2-5; TRBD2 agrees at 9 bases. V lost 3 bases and J lost 5; bases outside the gene matches: 5. CDR1 is SGHNT and CDR2 is YYREEE in the germline V gene (reference sequence). CDR3 length: 14 amino acids. CDR3 loop: CASSSGTSPETQYF. CDR3 nucleotides: TGTGCCAGCAGCTCAGGGACTAGCCCGGAGACCCAGTACTTC.

In this sample, this clonotype turned up once. CDR3 loop: CASTSGEVGTEAFF. CDR3 DNA sequence: TGTGCCAGCACCTCCGGCGAAGTAGGCACTGAAGCTTTCTTT. The chain carries TRBV9 and TRBJ1-1; D gene ambiguous. Germline V gives CDR1 SGDLS, CDR2 YYNGEE. The V end was cut by 6 bases, the J end by 4 bases, with 16 bases between. The CDR3 is 14 amino acids.

The chain has TRBV4-1 and TRBJ2-7, with 9 bases identical to TRBD2. The J segment lost 2 bases and the V segment lost 3 bases, leaving 5 bases of the junction unmatched. The CDR3 runs to 15 residues. Looked up from germline, CDR1 is MGHRA and CDR2 is YSYEKL. The CDR3 region has the DNA TGCGCCAGCAGCCATGTATTAGCGGGGGCCTACGAGCAGTACTTC. This gives the protein CASSHVLAGAYEQYF.

This clonotype has just one count. The gene calls are TRBV10-2 and TRBJ2-7, with 8 bases fitting TRBD1. The V and J ends lost 4 bases and 4 bases, in that order; junction bases with no gene match: 6. The V gene's germline CDR1 is WSHSY and CDR2 SAAADI. The CDR3 is 14 amino acids. The DNA for the CDR3 is TGCGCCAGCAGTGCGGACAGGGAACTTTACGAGCAGTACTTC. This sequence encodes CASSADRELYEQYF.

The count of this clonotype is one. The rearrangement uses TRBV29-1 and TRBJ2-5; 11 nucleotides align to TRBD1. The CDR3 has 18 amino acids. Germline CDR1 SQVTM, CDR2 ANQGSEA. V lost 7 bases to trimming and J lost 2 bases; unmatched junction nucleotides: 18. CDR3 coding DNA: TGCAGCGCTGTTCTACTGGACAGGGGGCGTAGAACTCAAGAGACCCAGTACTTC. Translation: CSAVLLDRGRRTQETQYF.

The chain combines TRBV5-4 with TRBJ2-2, with 7 bases that match TRBD1. This CDR3 is 12 amino acids long. J lost 11 bases, V lost 3 bases, and 4 bases had no gene match. Germline V gene sequence: CDR1 SGHNT, CDR2 YYREEE (reference sequence). CDR3 residues: CASSSNRGELFF. The CDR3 region has the DNA TGTGCCAGCAGCTCGAACAGGGGAGAGCTGTTTTTT. Full variable domain (rest looked up from reference TRBV5-4 and TRBJ2-2): ETGVTQSPTHLIKTRGQQVTLRCSSQSGHNTVSWYQQALGQGPQFIFQYYREEENGRGNFPPRFSGLQFPNYSSELNVNALELDDSALYLCASSSNRGELFFGEGSRLTVL.

The chain has TRBV6-6 and TRBJ1-1; no clear D. CDR1 is MNHNY and CDR2 is SVGAGI in the germline V gene (reference sequence). V shed 9 bases and J shed 6 bases, with 8 bases lying between them. CDR3 length equals 10 residues. The CDR3 DNA sequence: TGTGCCAGTAAGGCCGCTGAAGCTTTCTTT. Translated, it gives CASKAAEAFF.

The chain links TRBV7-9 to TRBJ2-7; the D is unclear. From germline, CDR1 is SEHNR and CDR2 FQNEAQ (reference sequence). The germline V and J ends were trimmed by 5 bases and 2 bases, with 19 bases remaining between them. This CDR3 has 16 amino acids. The CDR3 coding sequence is TGTGCCAGCAGCCCCGGTAGGCTATTCGGGCCCTACGAGCAGTACGTC. It yields the protein CASSPGRLFGPYEQYV.

The chain uses TRBV12-3 or TRBV12-4 and TRBJ2-4; TRBD2 aligns across 10 bases. Trimming at V came to 5 bases and at J to 3 bases, leaving 10 bases not matched to a gene. The CDR3 extends over 17 amino acids. In nucleotides, the CDR3 is TGTGCCAGCAGTGAACGTAAAGCGGGGGGGCGCAAAAACATTCAGTACTTC. This codes for CASSERKAGGRKNIQYF.

This chain links TRBV5-5 with TRBJ2-7; 7 nucleotides line up with TRBD2. CDR3 length: 16 residues. Trimming at V came to 3 bases and at J to 2 bases, leaving 11 bases not matched to a gene. Looked up from germline, CDR1 is SGHKS and CDR2 is YYEKEE (reference sequence). The CDR3 DNA reads as TGTGCCAGCAGCTGGAACCCCGGGACTACCGCCTACGAGCAGTACTTC. Its protein is CASSWNPGTTAYEQYF.

The J gene is TRBJ1-2, the V gene TRBV9; 8 bases are shared with TRBD1. This CDR3 is 15 amino acids long. The germline V gene encodes CDR1 SGDLS and CDR2 YYNGEE. The V segment lost 4 bases and the J segment 2 bases; nucleotides outside the gene matches: 7. CDR3 sequence reads: CASSPRTGSNYGYTF. The DNA of the CDR3 is TGTGCCAGCAGCCCGAGGACAGGGTCCAACTATGGCTACACCTTC.

V and J are TRBV11-3 and TRBJ2-5; tentatively, D is TRBD1 or TRBD2 (5 bases each). There are 15 residues in the CDR3. Germline V gene data show CDR1 as SGHNT and CDR2 as YENEEA. V shed 5 bases and J shed 2 bases, with 15 bases lying between them. CDR3 loop: CASSTRDGEQETQYF. CDR3 DNA: TGTGCCAGCAGCACCCGGGACGGGGAGCAAGAGACCCAGTACTTC.

The chain carries TRBV6-2 or TRBV6-3 and TRBJ1-3; a possible D gene is TRBD1 (5 bases). The CDR3 runs 17 residues. Trimming cost V 0 bases and J 0 bases, with 12 bases left between them. In germline, CDR1 is MNHEY, CDR2 SVGEGT. The DNA for the CDR3 is TGTGCCAGCAGTTACTCGATCGGGACCGGCTCTGGAAACACCATATATTTT. Translation gives CASSYSIGTGSGNTIYF.